This TCR beta chain was observed in a study of immune cell composition in non-small cell lung cancer. The CDR3 consists of 14 residues. V lost 1 base to trimming and J lost 5 bases; unmatched junction nucleotides: 2. Germline-derived CDR1 and CDR2 are SGHVS and FNYEAQ. Normal lung was taken at the farthest possible site, at least 3 cm from tumour. Clones were sequenced by immunoSEQ multiplex PCR, and TCRdb holds only the in-frame ones, with some missing. In the table there are roughly 3,000 clones, 84% of which are singletons. This sequence was found in a human donor with non-small cell lung cancer. What was sequenced was non-adjacent lung tissue. The chain has TRBV7-6 and TRBJ2-1, with 7 bases aligning to TRBD1. This CDR3 is CASSLETGHNEQFF. Here the CDR3 DNA reads TGTGCCAGCAGCTTAGAGACAGGGCACAATGAGCAGTTCTTC.